This T cell receptor beta chain appears in the sequencing data of a study of T cells in Graves' hyperthyroidism and ophthalmopathy. This clonotype was found many times. What was amplified from RNA transcripts were TCR beta CDR3 regions. RT-PCR in the first round (using the HTBI primer set) targeted the TCR CDR3. TCRdb fed the multiplex PCR reads into MiXCR, producing one record per CDR3 protein. The sample yields fewer than 450,000 distinct CDR3 sequences, about an eighth seen once. Trimming cost V 4 bases and J 6 bases, with 18 bases left between them. The CDR3 totals 15 residues. Germline V gene sequence: CDR1 LGHDT, CDR2 YNNKEL (reference sequence).

The chain joins TRBV3-1 to TRBJ1-2; D is unresolved. The TCR comes from a man aged 50-59 years with Graves' ophthalmopathy. The sequenced material came from blood. CDR3 in amino acids: CASSRYQLTVDGYTF. In DNA, the CDR3 is TGTGCCAGCAGCCGTTACCAGCTAACAGTCGATGGCTACACCTTC.